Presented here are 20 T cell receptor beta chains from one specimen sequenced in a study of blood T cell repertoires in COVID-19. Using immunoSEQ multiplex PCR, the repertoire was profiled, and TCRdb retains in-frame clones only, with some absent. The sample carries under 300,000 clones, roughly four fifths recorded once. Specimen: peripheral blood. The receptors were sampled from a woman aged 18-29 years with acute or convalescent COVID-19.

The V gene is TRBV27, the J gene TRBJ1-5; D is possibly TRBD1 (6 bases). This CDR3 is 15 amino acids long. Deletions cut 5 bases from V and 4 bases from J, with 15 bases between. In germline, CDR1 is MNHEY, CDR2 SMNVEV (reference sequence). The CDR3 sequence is CASSPKGQGNQPQHF. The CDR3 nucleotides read TGTGCCAGCAGTCCCAAAGGCCAGGGGAATCAGCCCCAGCATTTT.

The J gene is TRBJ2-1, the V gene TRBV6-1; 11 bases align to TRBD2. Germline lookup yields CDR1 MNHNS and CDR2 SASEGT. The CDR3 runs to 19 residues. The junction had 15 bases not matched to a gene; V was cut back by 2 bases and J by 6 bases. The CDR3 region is CASSEIPTTLAGGLNEQFF. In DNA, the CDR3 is TGTGCCAGCAGTGAAATACCCACTACTCTAGCGGGAGGACTCAATGAGCAGTTCTTC.

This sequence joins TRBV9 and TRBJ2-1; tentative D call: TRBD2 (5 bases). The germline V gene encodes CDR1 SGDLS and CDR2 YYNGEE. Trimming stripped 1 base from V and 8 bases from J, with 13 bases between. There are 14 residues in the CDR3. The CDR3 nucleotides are TGTGCCAGCAGCGTAAGGCTAGCCCTGGATGAGCAGTTCTTC. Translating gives CASSVRLALDEQFF.

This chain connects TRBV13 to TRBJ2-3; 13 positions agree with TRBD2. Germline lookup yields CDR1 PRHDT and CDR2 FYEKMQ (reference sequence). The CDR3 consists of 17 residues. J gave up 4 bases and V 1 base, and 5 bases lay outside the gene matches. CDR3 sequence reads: CASSLVSTSGRSDTQYF. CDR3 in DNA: TGTGCCAGCAGCTTAGTCTCGACTAGCGGGAGGTCAGATACGCAGTATTTT.

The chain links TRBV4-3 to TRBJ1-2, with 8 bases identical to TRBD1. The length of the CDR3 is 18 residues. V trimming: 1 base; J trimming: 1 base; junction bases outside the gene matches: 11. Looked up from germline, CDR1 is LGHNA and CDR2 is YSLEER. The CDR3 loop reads CASSQGRKTGGNNYGYTF. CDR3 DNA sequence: TGCGCCAGCAGCCAAGGGCGAAAAACAGGGGGGAATAACTATGGCTACACCTTC.

CDR3 sequence: CASSATSGKAGELFF. The CDR3 DNA reads as TGTGCCAGCAGTGCGACTAGCGGGAAGGCCGGGGAGCTGTTTTTT. The chain carries TRBV25-1 and TRBJ2-2, with TRBD2 matching 11 bases. The germline V gene has CDR1 MGHDK and CDR2 SYGVNS. The V and J ends lost 4 bases and 6 bases, in that order; junction bases with no gene match: 4. The CDR3 loop spans 15 amino acids.

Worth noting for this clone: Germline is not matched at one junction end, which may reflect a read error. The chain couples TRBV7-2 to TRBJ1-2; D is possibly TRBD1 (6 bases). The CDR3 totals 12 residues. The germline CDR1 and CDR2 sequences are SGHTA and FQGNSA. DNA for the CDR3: TGTGCCAGCAGCTTAGTCTCCGGACAGTTCATCTTC. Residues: CASSLVSGQFIF.

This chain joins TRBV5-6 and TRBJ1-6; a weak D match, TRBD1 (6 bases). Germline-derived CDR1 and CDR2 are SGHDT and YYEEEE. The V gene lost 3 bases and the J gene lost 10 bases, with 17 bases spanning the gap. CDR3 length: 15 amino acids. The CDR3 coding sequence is TGTGCCAGCAGCTCGTTGACAGGTTCTTTCTCACCCCTCCACTTT. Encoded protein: CASSSLTGSFSPLHF.

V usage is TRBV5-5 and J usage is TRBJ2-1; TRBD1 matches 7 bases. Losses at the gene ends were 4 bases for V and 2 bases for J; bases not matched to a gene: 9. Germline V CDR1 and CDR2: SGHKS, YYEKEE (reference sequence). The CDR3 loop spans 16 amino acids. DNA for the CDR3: TGTGCCAGCAGCCGACAGGGAACGTCACCCTACAATGAGCAGTTCTTC. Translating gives CASSRQGTSPYNEQFF.

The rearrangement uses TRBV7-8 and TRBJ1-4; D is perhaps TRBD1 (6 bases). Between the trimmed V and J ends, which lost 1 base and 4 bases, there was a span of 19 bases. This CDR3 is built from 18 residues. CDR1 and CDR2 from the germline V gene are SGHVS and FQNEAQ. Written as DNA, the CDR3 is TGTGCCAGCAGCTTAGGCAGGGGTGGATTCGCAGTTAATGAAAAACTGTTTTTT. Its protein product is CASSLGRGGFAVNEKLFF.

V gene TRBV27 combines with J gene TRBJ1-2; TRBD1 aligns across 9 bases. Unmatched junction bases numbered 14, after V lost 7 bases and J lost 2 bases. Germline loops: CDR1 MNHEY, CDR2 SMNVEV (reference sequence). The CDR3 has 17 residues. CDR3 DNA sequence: TGTGCCAGCACTGTAAAACCGGGACAGGGTAAAAACTATGGCTACACCTTC. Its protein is CASTVKPGQGKNYGYTF.

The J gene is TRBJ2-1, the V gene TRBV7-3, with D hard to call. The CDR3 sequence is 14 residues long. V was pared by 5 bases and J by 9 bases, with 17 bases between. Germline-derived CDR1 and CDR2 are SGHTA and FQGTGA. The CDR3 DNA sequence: TGTGCCAGCAGCCCCCAGCCGAGCTCAGGTGAGCAGTTCTTC. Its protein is CASSPQPSSGEQFF.

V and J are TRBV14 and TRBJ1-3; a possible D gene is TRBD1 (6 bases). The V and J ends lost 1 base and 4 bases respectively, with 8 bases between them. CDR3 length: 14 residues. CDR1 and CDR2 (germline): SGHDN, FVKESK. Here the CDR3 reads CASSQVTGGNTIYF. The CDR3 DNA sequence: TGTGCCAGCAGCCAAGTAACAGGGGGAAACACCATATATTTT.

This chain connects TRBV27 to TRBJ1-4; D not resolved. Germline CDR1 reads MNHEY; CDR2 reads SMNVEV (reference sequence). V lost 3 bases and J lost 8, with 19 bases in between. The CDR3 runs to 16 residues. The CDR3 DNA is TGTGCCAGCAGTTTCCGGACTGGGGTGCGTTGGGAAAAACTGTTTTTT. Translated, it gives CASSFRTGVRWEKLFF. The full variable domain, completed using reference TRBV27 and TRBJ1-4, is EAQVTQNPRYLITVTGKKLTVTCSQNMNHEYMSWYRQDPGLGLRQIYYSMNVEVTDKGDVPEGYKVSRKEKRNFPLILESPSPNQTSLYFCASSFRTGVRWEKLFFGSGTQLSVL.

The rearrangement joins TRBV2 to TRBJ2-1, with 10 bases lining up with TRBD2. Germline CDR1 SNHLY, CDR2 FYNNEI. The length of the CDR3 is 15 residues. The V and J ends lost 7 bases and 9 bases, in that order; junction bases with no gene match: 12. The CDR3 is CASNIAGGIVGEQFF. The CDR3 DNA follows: TGTGCCAGCAATATAGCGGGAGGTATTGTCGGTGAGCAGTTCTTC.

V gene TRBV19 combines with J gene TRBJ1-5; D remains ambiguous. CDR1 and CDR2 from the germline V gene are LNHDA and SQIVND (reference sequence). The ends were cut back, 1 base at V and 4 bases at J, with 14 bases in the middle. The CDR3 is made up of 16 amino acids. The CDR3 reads CASSIVGGRSNQPQHF. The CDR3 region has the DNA TGTGCCAGTAGTATAGTGGGCGGGCGGTCAAATCAGCCCCAGCATTTT.

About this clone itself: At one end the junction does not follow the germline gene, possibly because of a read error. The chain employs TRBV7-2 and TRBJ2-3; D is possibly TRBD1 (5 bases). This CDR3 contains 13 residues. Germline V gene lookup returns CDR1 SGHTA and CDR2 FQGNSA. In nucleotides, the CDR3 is TGTGCCAGCAGCGTCGACAGCAGAGATACGCAGTATTTT. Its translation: CASSVDSRDTQYF.

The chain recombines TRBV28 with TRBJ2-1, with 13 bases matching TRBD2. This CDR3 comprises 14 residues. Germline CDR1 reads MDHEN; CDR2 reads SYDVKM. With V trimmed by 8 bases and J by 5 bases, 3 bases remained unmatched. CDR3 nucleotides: TGTGCCAGCTCTGGGACTAGCGGGAACAATGAGCAGTTCTTC. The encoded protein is CASSGTSGNNEQFF. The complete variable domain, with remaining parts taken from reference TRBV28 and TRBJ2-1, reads DVKVTQSSRYLVKRTGEKVFLECVQDMDHENMFWYRQDPGLGLRLIYFSYDVKMKEKGDIPEGYSVSREKKERFSLILESASTNQTSMYLCASSGTSGNNEQFFGPGTRLTVL.

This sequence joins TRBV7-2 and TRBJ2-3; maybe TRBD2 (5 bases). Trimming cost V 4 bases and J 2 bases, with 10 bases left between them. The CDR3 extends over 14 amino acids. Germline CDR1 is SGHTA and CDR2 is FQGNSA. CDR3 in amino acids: CASSSGYVTDTQYF. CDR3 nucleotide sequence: TGTGCCAGCAGCTCGGGGTATGTCACAGATACGCAGTATTTT.

The CDR3 spells CASSQDGSIRGTGGIYNEQFF. CDR3 DNA sequence: TGCGCCAGCAGCCAAGATGGTAGTATTAGGGGGACAGGGGGCATCTACAATGAGCAGTTCTTC. The chain employs TRBV4-1 and TRBJ2-1; TRBD1 agrees at 12 bases. After removal of 0 bases from V and 3 bases from J, the junction contained 15 bases not matched to a gene. Germline V gene sequence: CDR1 MGHRA, CDR2 YSYEKL. The length of the CDR3 is 21 residues.